This TCR beta chain was identified in a study of T cells in Graves' hyperthyroidism and ophthalmopathy. As for the study in general: Peripheral blood collection took place at initial diagnosis, before any treatment.

PBMCs came from 10 ml fresh peripheral blood. From RNA transcripts, TCR beta CDR3 regions were amplified. A first-round RT-PCR of the TCR CDR3 used the HTBI primer set. One entry per CDR3 protein results from TCRdb running MiXCR on the multiplex PCR reads. The sample consists of 250,000 or so distinct CDR3 sequences, roughly 15% of them appearing once. The sample holds many counts of this clonotype. This receptor was taken from a woman aged 45-59 years with Graves' hyperthyroidism that later progressed to Graves' ophthalmopathy. Specimen: blood.

The CDR3 region is CASSPDRGLLSQPQHF. In nucleotides, the CDR3 is TGTGCCAGCAGTCCGGACAGGGGGCTTTTAAGTCAGCCCCAGCATTTT. The chain joins TRBV28 to TRBJ1-5, with 11 bases aligning to TRBD1. CDR1 is MDHEN and CDR2 is SYDVKM in the germline V gene. Trimming cost V 5 bases and J 6 bases; bases outside gene matches: 9. The CDR3 consists of 16 residues. Supplemented by reference TRBV28 and TRBJ1-5, the full variable domain reads DVKVTQSSRYLVKRTGEKVFLECVQDMDHENMFWYRQDPGLGLRLIYFSYDVKMKEKGDIPEGYSVSREKKERFSLILESASTNQTSMYLCASSPDRGLLSQPQHFGDGTRLSIL.